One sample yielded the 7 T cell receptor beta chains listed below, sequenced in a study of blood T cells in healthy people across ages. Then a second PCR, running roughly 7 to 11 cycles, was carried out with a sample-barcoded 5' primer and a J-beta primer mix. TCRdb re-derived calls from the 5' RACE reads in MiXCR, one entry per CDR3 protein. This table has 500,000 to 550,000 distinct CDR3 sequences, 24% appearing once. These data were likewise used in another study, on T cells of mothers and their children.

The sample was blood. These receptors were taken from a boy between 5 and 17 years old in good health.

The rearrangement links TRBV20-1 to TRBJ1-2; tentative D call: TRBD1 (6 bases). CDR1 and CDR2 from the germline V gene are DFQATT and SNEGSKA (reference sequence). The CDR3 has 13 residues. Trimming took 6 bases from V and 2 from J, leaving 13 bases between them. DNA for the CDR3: TGCAGTGCGAAGACAGGAATAAACTATGGCTACACCTTC. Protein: CSAKTGINYGYTF.

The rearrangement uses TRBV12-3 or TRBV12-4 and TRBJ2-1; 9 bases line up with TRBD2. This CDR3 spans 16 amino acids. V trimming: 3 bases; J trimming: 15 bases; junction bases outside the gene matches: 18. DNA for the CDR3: TGTGCCAGCAGTTTGAATAGCGGGGGATCTTCGGCAAGGCCGTTCTTC. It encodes CASSLNSGGSSARPFF.

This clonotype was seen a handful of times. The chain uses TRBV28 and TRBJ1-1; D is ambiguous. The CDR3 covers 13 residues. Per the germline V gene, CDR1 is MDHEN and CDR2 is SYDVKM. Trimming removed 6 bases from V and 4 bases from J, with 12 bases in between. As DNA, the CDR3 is TGTGCCAGCAGAAGTTGGACGAGCACTGAAGCTTTCTTT. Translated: CASRSWTSTEAFF.

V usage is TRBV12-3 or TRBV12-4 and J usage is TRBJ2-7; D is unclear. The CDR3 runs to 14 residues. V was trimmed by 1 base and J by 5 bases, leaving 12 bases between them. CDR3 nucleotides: TGTGCCAGCAGTTTAGTCTCAGGCGCCGACGAGCAGTACTTC. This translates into CASSLVSGADEQYF.

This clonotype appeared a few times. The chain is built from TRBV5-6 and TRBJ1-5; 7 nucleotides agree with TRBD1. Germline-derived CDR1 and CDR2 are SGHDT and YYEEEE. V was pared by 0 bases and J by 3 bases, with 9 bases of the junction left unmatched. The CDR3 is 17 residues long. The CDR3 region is CASSLGYGQADNQPQHF. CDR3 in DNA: TGTGCCAGCAGCTTGGGGTACGGACAGGCCGACAATCAGCCCCAGCATTTT.

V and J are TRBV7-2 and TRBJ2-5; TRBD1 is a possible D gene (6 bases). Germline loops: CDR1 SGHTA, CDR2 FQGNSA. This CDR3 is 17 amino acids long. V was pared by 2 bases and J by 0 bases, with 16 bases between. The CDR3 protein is CASSLKVPGGHQETQYF. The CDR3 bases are TGTGCCAGCAGCTTAAAAGTACCTGGGGGCCACCAAGAGACCCAGTACTTC. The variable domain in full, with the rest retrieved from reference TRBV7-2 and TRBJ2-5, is GAGVSQSPSNKVTEKGKDVELRCDPISGHTALYWYRQSLGQGLEFLIYFQGNSAPDKSGLPSDRFSAERTGGSVSTLTIQRTQQEDSAVYLCASSLKVPGGHQETQYFGPGTRLLVL.

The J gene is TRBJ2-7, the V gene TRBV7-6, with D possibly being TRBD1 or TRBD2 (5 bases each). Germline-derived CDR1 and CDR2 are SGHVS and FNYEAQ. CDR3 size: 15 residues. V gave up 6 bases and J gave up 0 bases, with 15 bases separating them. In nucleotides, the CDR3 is TGTGCCAGCAGTACAAATTGGGACGTCTCCTACGAGCAGTACTTC. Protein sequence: CASSTNWDVSYEQYF.